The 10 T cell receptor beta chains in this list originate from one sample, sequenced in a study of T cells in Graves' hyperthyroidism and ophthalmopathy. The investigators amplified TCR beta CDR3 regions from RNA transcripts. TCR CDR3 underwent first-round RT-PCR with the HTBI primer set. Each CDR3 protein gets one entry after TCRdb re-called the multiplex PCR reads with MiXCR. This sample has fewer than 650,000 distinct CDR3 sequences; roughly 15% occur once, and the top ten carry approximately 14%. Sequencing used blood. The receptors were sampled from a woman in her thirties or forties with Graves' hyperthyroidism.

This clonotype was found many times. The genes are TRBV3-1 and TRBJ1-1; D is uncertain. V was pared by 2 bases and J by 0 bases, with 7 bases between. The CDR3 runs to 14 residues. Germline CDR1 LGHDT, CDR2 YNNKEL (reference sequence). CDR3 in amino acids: CASSQSQVNTEAFF. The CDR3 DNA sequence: TGTGCCAGCAGCCAATCCCAGGTGAACACTGAAGCTTTCTTT.

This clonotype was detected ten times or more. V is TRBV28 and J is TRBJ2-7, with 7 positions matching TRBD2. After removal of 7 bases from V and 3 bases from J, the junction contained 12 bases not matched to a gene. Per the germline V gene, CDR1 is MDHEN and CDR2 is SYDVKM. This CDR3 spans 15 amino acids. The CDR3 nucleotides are TGTGCCAGCAAAAACGGGACTAACTATTTCTACGAGCAGTACTTC. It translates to CASKNGTNYFYEQYF.

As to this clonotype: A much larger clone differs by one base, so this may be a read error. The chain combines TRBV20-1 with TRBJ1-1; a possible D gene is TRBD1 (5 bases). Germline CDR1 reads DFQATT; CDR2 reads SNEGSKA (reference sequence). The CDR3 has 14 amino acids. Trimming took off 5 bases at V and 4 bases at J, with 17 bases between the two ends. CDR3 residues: CSARSSGYCTEAFF. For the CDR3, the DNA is TGCAGTGCTCGCTCCTCAGGGTATTGCACTGAAGCTTTCTTT.

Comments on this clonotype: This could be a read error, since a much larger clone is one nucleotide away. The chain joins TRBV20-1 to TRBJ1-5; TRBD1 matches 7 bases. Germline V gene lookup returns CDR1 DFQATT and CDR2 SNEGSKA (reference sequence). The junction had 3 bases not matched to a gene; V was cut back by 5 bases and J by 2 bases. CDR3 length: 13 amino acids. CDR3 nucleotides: TGCAGTGCTTGTACAGGGGGCAATCAGCCCCAGCATTTT. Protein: CSACTGGNQPQHF.

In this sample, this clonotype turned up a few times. In DNA, the CDR3 is TGTGCCAGCAGCCAAGCAGCAGTACCCGGGGAGCTGTTTTTT. This translates into CASSQAAVPGELFF. The chain links TRBV14 to TRBJ2-2; no clear D gene. CDR1 and CDR2 (germline): SGHDN, FVKESK. The V and J ends lost 1 base and 6 bases respectively, with 9 bases between them. The CDR3 sequence is 14 residues long.

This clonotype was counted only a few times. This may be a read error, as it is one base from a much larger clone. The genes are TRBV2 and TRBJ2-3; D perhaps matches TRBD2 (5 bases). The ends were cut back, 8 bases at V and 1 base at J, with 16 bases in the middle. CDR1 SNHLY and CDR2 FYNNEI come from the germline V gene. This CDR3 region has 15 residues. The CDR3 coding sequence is TGTGCCAGCGGGAAGACTACTTTCGGCACAGATACGCAGTATTTT. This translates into CASGKTTFGTDTQYF.

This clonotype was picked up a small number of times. CDR3 loop: CSARGVTGLYEQYF. The CDR3 region has the DNA TGCAGTGCTAGAGGGGTTACTGGACTCTACGAGCAGTACTTC. This sequence joins TRBV20-1 and TRBJ2-7; possibly TRBD2 for D (5 bases). The CDR3 sequence is 14 residues long. Trimming shortened V by 1 base and J by 3 bases, and 13 bases separated the two germline ends. Germline CDR1 DFQATT, CDR2 SNEGSKA (reference sequence).

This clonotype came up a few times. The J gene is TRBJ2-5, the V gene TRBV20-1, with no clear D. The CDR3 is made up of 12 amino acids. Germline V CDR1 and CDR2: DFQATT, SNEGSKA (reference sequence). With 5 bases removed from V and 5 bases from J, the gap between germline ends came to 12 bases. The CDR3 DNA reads TGCAGTGCTGGCTTTCACGTGGAGACCCAGTACTTC. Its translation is CSAGFHVETQYF.

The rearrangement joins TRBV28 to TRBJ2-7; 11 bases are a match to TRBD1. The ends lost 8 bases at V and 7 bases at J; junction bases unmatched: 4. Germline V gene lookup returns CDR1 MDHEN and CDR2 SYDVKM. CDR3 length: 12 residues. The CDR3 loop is CASGQGAGEQYF. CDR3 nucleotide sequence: TGTGCCAGCGGACAGGGGGCGGGAGAGCAGTACTTC.

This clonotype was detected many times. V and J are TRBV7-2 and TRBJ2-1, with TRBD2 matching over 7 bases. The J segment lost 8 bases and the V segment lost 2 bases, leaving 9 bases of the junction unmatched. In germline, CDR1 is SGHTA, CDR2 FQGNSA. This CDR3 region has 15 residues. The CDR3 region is CASSLRGGSTYEQFF. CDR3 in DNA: TGTGCCAGCAGCTTACGGGGCGGGAGTACCTATGAGCAGTTCTTC.